The 15 T cell receptor beta chains in this list originate from one sample, sequenced in a study of shared clonotypes between healthy human individuals. Repertoires were generated with immunoSEQ multiplex PCR, while TCRdb's copy carries only in-frame clones and drops some. Of about 1 million clones listed, more than 60% are singletons. The sample consisted of memory CD4+ T cells sorted from blood. Subset specified: CD45RA-negative fraction. The source of these receptors is a man aged 18 to 29 in good health.

The rearrangement joins TRBV7-9 to TRBJ2-7; D may be TRBD1 (6 bases). The CDR3 sequence is 12 residues long. Trimming shortened V by 6 bases and J by 5 bases, and 11 bases separated the two germline ends. The V gene's germline CDR1 is SEHNR and CDR2 FQNEAQ (reference sequence). The DNA of the CDR3 is TGTGCCAGCAGTCGACAGGATCACGAGCAGTACTTC. Translation gives CASSRQDHEQYF.

The chain employs TRBV19 and TRBJ2-4; the D gene is possibly TRBD2 (5 bases). V lost 6 bases and J 7 bases, leaving 16 bases between the germline ends. This CDR3 spans 14 amino acids. Germline V gives CDR1 LNHDA, CDR2 SQIVND (reference sequence). The CDR3 nucleotides read TGTGCCAGTAGCCTCCCCGGGGAGAAGAACATTCAGTACTTC. Its translation is CASSLPGEKNIQYF. The full variable domain, completed using reference TRBV19 and TRBJ2-4, is DGGITQSPKYLFRKEGQNVTLSCEQNLNHDAMYWYRQDPGQGLRLIYYSQIVNDFQKGDIAEGYSVSREKKESFPLTVTSAQKNPTAFYLCASSLPGEKNIQYFGAGTRLSVL.

The chain couples TRBV7-2 to TRBJ2-2; 11 nucleotides agree with TRBD2. The junction had 5 bases not matched to a gene; V was cut back by 2 bases and J by 6 bases. The CDR3 sequence is 16 residues long. CDR1 and CDR2 from the germline V gene are SGHTA and FQGNSA. CDR3 in amino acids: CASSLSASGRPGELFF. CDR3 nucleotides: TGTGCCAGCAGCTTAAGTGCTAGCGGGAGGCCCGGGGAGCTGTTTTTT.

The chain carries TRBV28 and TRBJ2-5; TRBD2 matches 8 bases. The CDR3 extends over 15 amino acids. Germline V gives CDR1 MDHEN, CDR2 SYDVKM. V shed 3 bases, J shed 4 bases, and the junction held 7 bases outside the gene matches. CDR3 coding DNA: TGTGCCAGCAGTTTGAGCGGGGGATTAGGAGAGACCCAGTACTTC. Translating it yields CASSLSGGLGETQYF.

The chain employs TRBV6-5 and TRBJ2-1, with D unresolved. Germline CDR1 and CDR2: MNHEY and SVGAGI. This CDR3 is built from 14 residues. V lost 8 bases, J lost 0 bases, and 11 bases lay in between. The CDR3 region is CASLGRISYNEQFF. The DNA of the CDR3 is TGTGCCAGCCTCGGGCGTATCTCCTACAATGAGCAGTTCTTC.

This chain uses TRBV7-2 with TRBJ2-1, with D tentatively TRBD1 or TRBD2 (5 bases each). The CDR3 length is 15 residues. Trimming cost V 1 base and J 2 bases, with 9 bases left between them. Germline V gives CDR1 SGHTA, CDR2 FQGNSA. The CDR3 DNA sequence: TGTGCCAGCAGCTTAGACTGGGGGACCTACAATGAGCAGTTCTTC. Translating it yields CASSLDWGTYNEQFF. Supplemented by reference TRBV7-2 and TRBJ2-1, the full variable domain reads GAGVSQSPSNKVTEKGKDVELRCDPISGHTALYWYRQSLGQGLEFLIYFQGNSAPDKSGLPSDRFSAERTGGSVSTLTIQRTQQEDSAVYLCASSLDWGTYNEQFFGPGTRLTVL.

This clone has a single count. One base away lies a much larger clone, so this may be a sequencing read error. The chain has TRBV28 and TRBJ2-3, with TRBD1 matching 10 bases. Germline V lookup: CDR1 MDHEN, CDR2 SYDVKM. The CDR3 contains 13 residues. Losses at the gene ends were 6 bases for V and 3 bases for J; bases not matched to a gene: 0. CDR3 region: CASRGQGTDTQYF. CDR3 sequence (DNA): TGTGCCAGCAGGGGACAGGGGACAGATACGCAGTATTTT.

This clone was counted only a few times. The J gene is TRBJ2-1, the V gene TRBV29-1; 14 nucleotides agree with TRBD2. The V segment lost 7 bases and the J segment 0 bases; nucleotides outside the gene matches: 5. From germline, CDR1 is SQVTM and CDR2 ANQGSEA. The CDR3 runs to 16 residues. CDR3 sequence reads: CSATSGRGGSYNEQFF. CDR3 nucleotides: TGCAGCGCGACTAGCGGGAGGGGAGGCTCCTACAATGAGCAGTTCTTC.

The chain uses TRBV30 and TRBJ1-2; D remains ambiguous. Germline CDR1 is GTSNPN and CDR2 is SVGIG (reference sequence). The germline V and J ends were trimmed by 4 bases and 4 bases, with 16 bases remaining between them. This CDR3 contains 14 residues. The CDR3 sequence is CAWMRANGFYGYTF. CDR3 DNA sequence: TGTGCCTGGATGAGGGCCAATGGGTTCTATGGCTACACCTTC.

As for this clone: Within the sample, other DNA sequences also encode this same CDR3. The V gene is TRBV7-2, the J gene TRBJ1-6; TRBD1 matches 9 bases. The CDR3 totals 15 residues. V lost 4 bases to trimming and J lost 7 bases; unmatched junction nucleotides: 5. The germline gives CDR1 SGHTA, CDR2 FQGNSA. CDR3 loop: CASSSWGQGNSPLHF. The DNA for the CDR3 is TGTGCCAGCAGCTCCTGGGGACAGGGAAATTCACCCCTCCACTTT.

This clone has a handful of counts. This chain uses TRBV28 with TRBJ1-1, with D unresolved. Trimming stripped 4 bases from V and 3 bases from J, with 12 bases between. This CDR3 comprises 14 residues. Germline lookup yields CDR1 MDHEN and CDR2 SYDVKM. The CDR3 spells CASSSPRLDTEAFF. The DNA for the CDR3 is TGTGCCAGCAGTTCCCCTAGGCTGGACACTGAAGCTTTCTTT.

The chain recombines TRBV7-9 with TRBJ2-5; D is possibly TRBD1 (6 bases). The end of the DNA aligns better with TRBJ2-7, so the J call may be wrong. The germline V gene encodes CDR1 SEHNR and CDR2 FQNEAQ (reference sequence). The CDR3 totals 13 residues. Here the CDR3 DNA reads TGTGCCAGCAGCGAAGGACAGAGCTACGAGCAGTACTTC. Translating it yields CASSEGQSYEQYF.

V and J are TRBV5-1 and TRBJ2-5; TRBD2 aligns across 7 bases. The CDR3 has 14 residues. Per the germline V gene, CDR1 is SGHRS and CDR2 is YFSETQ. V was pared by 3 bases and J by 5 bases, with 7 bases of the junction left unmatched. CDR3 amino acids: CASSWGGTAETQYF. DNA for the CDR3: TGCGCCAGCAGCTGGGGAGGGACGGCCGAGACCCAGTACTTC.

This rearrangement joins TRBV2 to TRBJ1-1, with D unclear. The germline V and J ends were trimmed by 5 bases and 0 bases, with 7 bases remaining between them. CDR1 is SNHLY, CDR2 FYNNEI, per germline. There are 13 residues in the CDR3. The CDR3 nucleotides are TGTGCCAGCAGTCATACATTGAACACTGAAGCTTTCTTT. It is translated as CASSHTLNTEAFF.

The chain joins TRBV5-1 to TRBJ2-3; TRBD2 matches at 9 bases. The junction had 5 bases not matched to a gene; V was cut back by 0 bases and J by 6 bases. The germline V gene encodes CDR1 SGHRS and CDR2 YFSETQ. The CDR3 has 15 amino acids. The CDR3 spells CASSLEPSGADTQYF. The CDR3, as DNA: TGCGCCAGCAGCTTGGAGCCTAGCGGGGCCGATACGCAGTATTTT.